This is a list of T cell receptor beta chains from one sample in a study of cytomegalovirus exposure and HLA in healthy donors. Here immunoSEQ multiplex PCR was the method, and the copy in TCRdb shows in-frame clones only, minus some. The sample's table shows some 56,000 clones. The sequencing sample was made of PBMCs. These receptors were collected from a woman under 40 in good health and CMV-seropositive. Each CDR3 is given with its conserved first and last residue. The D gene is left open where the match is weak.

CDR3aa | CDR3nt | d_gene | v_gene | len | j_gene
CASTIGPAGGYTF | TGTGCCAGCACCATTGGGCCCGCGGGTGGCTACACCTTC | NA | TRBV13 | 13 | TRBJ1-2
CASRGTSQHTDTQYF | TGTGCCAGCAGAGGGACTAGCCAACACACAGATACGCAGTATTTT | TRBD2 | TRBV2 | 15 | TRBJ2-3
CASSPSFGEGGNEQFF | TGTGCCAGCAGCCCCTCATTCGGCGAGGGAGGCAATGAGCAGTTCTTC | NA | TRBV9 | 16 | TRBJ2-1
CASSLVDYNYEQYF | TGTGCCAGCAGCTTAGTGGACTACAACTACGAGCAGTACTTC | NA | TRBV7-2 | 14 | TRBJ2-7
CASSEILAGGGYTF | TGTGCCAGCAGTGAGATCTTGGCAGGGGGAGGCTACACCTTC | TRBD1 | TRBV2 | 14 | TRBJ1-2
CASRSGLANYGYTF | TGTGCCAGCAGGTCAGGACTAGCTAACTATGGCTACACCTTC | NA | TRBV5-6 | 14 | TRBJ1-2
CASSPTGQENEKLFF | TGCGCCAGCAGTCCGACGGGACAGGAAAATGAAAAACTGTTTTTT | TRBD1 | TRBV5-1 | 15 | TRBJ1-4
CASSPSGTGLGYGYTF | TGTGCCAGCTCACCGTCCGGGACAGGTTTAGGCTATGGCTACACCTTC | TRBD1 | TRBV18 | 16 | TRBJ1-2
CASSTNSADTQYF | TGTGCCAGCAGCACAAATAGCGCAGATACGCAGTATTTT | NA | TRBV7-9 | 13 | TRBJ2-3
CASSLDRGNTEAFF | TGTGCCAGCAGCTTAGACAGGGGGAACACTGAAGCTTTCTTT | TRBD1 | TRBV7-9 | 14 | TRBJ1-1
CASSLSGPTDTQYF | TGCGCCAGCAGCTTGTCAGGTCCCACAGATACGCAGTATTTT | NA | TRBV5-1 | 14 | TRBJ2-3
CASSSPRKDTPLHF | TGTGCCAGCAGTTCCCCCAGGAAGGACACACCCCTCCACTTT | NA | TRBV6-6 | 14 | TRBJ1-6
CAISATTSGTDTQYF | TGTGCCATCAGTGCGACGACTAGCGGCACAGATACGCAGTATTTT | TRBD2 | TRBV10-3 | 15 | TRBJ2-3
CASSFQGWQLNQPQHF | TGTGCCAGCAGCTTCCAGGGATGGCAATTAAATCAGCCCCAGCATTTT | NA | TRBV5-6 | 16 | TRBJ1-5
CAIRVQGPDTQYF | TGTGCCATCAGAGTACAGGGACCAGATACGCAGTATTTT | NA | TRBV10-3 | 13 | TRBJ2-3
CASSFFLDRGGDTEAFF | TGTGCCAGTAGTTTCTTTCTGGACAGGGGGGGCGACACTGAAGCTTTCTTT | TRBD1 | TRBV19 | 17 | TRBJ1-1
CASTDSMNTEAFF | TGTGCCAGCACCGACAGCATGAACACTGAAGCTTTCTTT | NA | TRBV27 | 13 | TRBJ1-1
CASSGGREVDEQFF | TGCGCCTCCTCAGGGGGCAGGGAGGTGGATGAGCAGTTCTTC | TRBD1 | TRBV4-1 | 14 | TRBJ2-1
CSAASHYNSPLHF | TGCAGCGCCGCGTCCCACTATAATTCACCCCTCCACTTT | NA | TRBV29-1 | 13 | TRBJ1-6
CSVDGGIEETQYF | TGCAGCGTAGACGGGGGGATCGAAGAGACCCAGTACTTC | TRBD2 | TRBV29-1 | 13 | TRBJ2-5
CATSDGAGKPEQYF | TGTGCCACCTCAGACGGGGCGGGGAAGCCCGAGCAGTACTTC | NA | TRBV6-1 | 14 | TRBJ2-7
CASSLSQGKAFF | TGTGCCAGCAGCTTGAGTCAGGGAAAAGCTTTCTTT | NA | TRBV7-6 | 12 | TRBJ1-1
CASSMRTSGANTGELFF | TGCGCCAGCAGCATGCGGACTAGCGGAGCGAACACCGGGGAGCTGTTTTTT | TRBD2 | TRBV5-1 | 17 | TRBJ2-2
CASSWRGTNYGYTF | TGTGCCAGCAGTTGGAGGGGTACGAACTATGGCTACACCTTC | NA | TRBV2 | 14 | TRBJ1-2
CASSPDRTAYGYTF | TGTGCCAGCAGTCCCGACCGGACAGCCTATGGCTACACCTTC | NA | TRBV27 | 14 | TRBJ1-2
CASGWELLNTEAFF | TGTGCCAGCGGGTGGGAGCTTTTGAACACTGAAGCTTTCTTT | NA | TRBV6-1 | 14 | TRBJ1-1
CASSLGLAGNTGELFF | TGTGCCAGCAGTTTAGGGCTAGCGGGAAACACCGGGGAGCTGTTTTTT | TRBD2 | TRBV6-5 | 16 | TRBJ2-2
CASSDGQGADTQYF | TGTGCCAGCAGTGACGGACAGGGGGCGGATACGCAGTATTTT | TRBD1 | TRBV6-4 | 14 | TRBJ2-3
CASSPQGASDNEQFF | TGTGCCAGCTCACCACAGGGGGCATCGGACAATGAGCAGTTCTTC | TRBD1 | TRBV18 | 15 | TRBJ2-1
CASSRGGNEKLFF | TGTGCCAGCTCCCGGGGGGGGAATGAAAAACTGTTTTTT | NA | TRBV6-5 | 13 | TRBJ1-4
CASSLWTGSDNEQFF | TGTGCCAGCAGCTTATGGACAGGCTCCGACAATGAGCAGTTCTTC | TRBD1 | TRBV7-2 | 15 | TRBJ2-1
CASSTDGGWEQYF | TGTGCCAGCAGTACCGACGGGGGATGGGAGCAGTACTTC | NA | TRBV6-5 | 13 | TRBJ2-5
CASSEGTFPGEQYF | TGTGCCAGCAGCGAGGGGACTTTCCCGGGGGAGCAGTACTTC | NA | TRBV7-2 | 14 | TRBJ2-7
CASSLAGEGDGYTF | TGCGCCAGCAGCTTGGCCGGGGAGGGGGACGGCTACACCTTC | NA | TRBV5-1 | 14 | TRBJ1-2
CASSGPGQGASEQYF | TGTGCCAGCAGTGGACCGGGACAGGGGGCAAGCGAGCAGTACTTC | TRBD1 | TRBV2 | 15 | TRBJ2-7
CASSDFGYGYTF | TGTGCCAGCAGTGACTTCGGCTATGGCTACACCTTC | NA | TRBV6-4 | 12 | TRBJ1-2
CASSLGAEQETQYF | TGTGCCAGCTCACTAGGGGCAGAACAAGAGACCCAGTACTTC | NA | TRBV18 | 14 | TRBJ2-5
CSVDTEPANYGYTF | TGCAGCGTTGATACAGAGCCAGCTAACTATGGCTACACCTTC | NA | TRBV29-1 | 14 | TRBJ1-2
CATSNPSGSYEQYF | TGTGCCACCAGCAACCCTAGCGGGAGTTACGAGCAGTACTTC | TRBD2 | TRBV15 | 14 | TRBJ2-7
CAWSVTSGTGELFF | TGTGCCTGGAGTGTAACTAGCGGGACCGGGGAGCTGTTTTTT | TRBD2 | TRBV30 | 14 | TRBJ2-2
CASSQGLADSHEQYF | TGCGCCAGCAGCCAAGGCCTAGCGGACTCGCACGAGCAGTACTTC | TRBD2 | TRBV4-1 | 15 | TRBJ2-7
CAIGREGTEAFF | TGTGCCATCGGCAGGGAGGGCACTGAAGCTTTCTTT | NA | TRBV10-3 | 12 | TRBJ1-1
CASRVGLAGEYEQYF | TGTGCCAGCAGGGTGGGACTAGCGGGAGAGTACGAGCAGTACTTC | TRBD2 | TRBV2 | 15 | TRBJ2-7
CAKWGVSSYEQYF | TGTGCCAAATGGGGGGTTAGCTCCTACGAGCAGTACTTC | NA | TRBV19 | 13 | TRBJ2-7
CASSGGGGRTEAFF | TGTGCCAGCTCCGGTGGCGGGGGTCGTACTGAAGCTTTCTTT | NA | TRBV28 | 14 | TRBJ1-1
CASSLRTGDQPQHF | TGTGCCAGCAGCTTACGGACAGGGGATCAGCCCCAGCATTTT | TRBD1 | TRBV7-3 | 14 | TRBJ1-5